Presented here are 9 T cell receptor beta chains from one specimen sequenced in a study of T-cell memory formation after mild COVID-19. TCRdb re-called the 5' RACE reads through MiXCR, storing one row per CDR3 protein. The sample contains roughly 100,000 distinct CDR3 sequences, approximately 17% of which appear only once. The sequenced material came from PBMCs or a T cell subset sorted from them (not recorded which). These receptors were taken from an adult woman who had mild COVID-19 (a few samples of this study predate the infection). Cell type and time point are not known.

The gene calls are TRBV20-1 and TRBJ2-3, with D perhaps matching TRBD2 (5 bases). The CDR3 has 15 residues. Germline V lookup: CDR1 DFQATT, CDR2 SNEGSKA (reference sequence). V shed 0 bases and J shed 6 bases, with 16 bases lying between them. The CDR3 spells CSAREGRGIVDTQYF. In nucleotides, the CDR3 is TGCAGTGCTAGAGAAGGACGGGGAATTGTGGATACGCAGTATTTT.

This clonotype has more than one count but fewer than ten. The chain joins TRBV7-6 to TRBJ2-4; TRBD1 matches at 8 bases. This CDR3 contains 14 residues. The V and J ends lost 5 bases and 6 bases, in that order; junction bases with no gene match: 6. The germline V gene has CDR1 SGHVS and CDR2 FNYEAQ. The CDR3 spells CASSPGQGGNIQYF. The DNA of the CDR3 is TGTGCCAGCAGCCCCGGACAGGGCGGAAACATTCAGTACTTC.

This clonotype appeared a few times. V is TRBV5-1 and J is TRBJ2-1; D remains unclear. V was clipped by 0 bases and J by 4 bases, with 8 bases between them. The length of the CDR3 is 14 residues. Germline V lookup: CDR1 SGHRS, CDR2 YFSETQ. DNA of the CDR3: TGCGCCAGCAGCTTGGGGCAGCGTTACAATGAGCAGTTCTTC. It specifies CASSLGQRYNEQFF.

V usage is TRBV27 and J usage is TRBJ2-7; TRBD2 matches 12 bases. This CDR3 is built from 15 residues. The V and J ends lost 4 bases and 10 bases, in that order; junction bases with no gene match: 11. CDR1 is MNHEY and CDR2 is SMNVEV in the germline V gene (reference sequence). CDR3 protein: CASSSETSGRSEQYF. The CDR3, as DNA: TGTGCCAGCAGTTCCGAGACTAGCGGGAGATCAGAACAGTACTTC.

This clonotype was observed a few times. The chain carries TRBV20-1 and TRBJ1-1; D call uncertain. The CDR3 length is 12 residues. From germline, CDR1 is DFQATT and CDR2 SNEGSKA (reference sequence). V lost 0 bases and J lost 5, with 7 bases in between. CDR3 residues: CSARDPGTEAFF. For the CDR3, the DNA is TGCAGTGCTAGAGATCCGGGGACTGAAGCTTTCTTT.

V and J are TRBV6-2 or TRBV6-3 and TRBJ2-7, with no clear D. The CDR3 runs 14 residues. Germline CDR1 and CDR2: MNHEY and SVGEGT. Trimming took off 6 bases at V and 5 bases at J, with 17 bases between the two ends. The CDR3 protein is CASSQTSSGDEQYF. As DNA, the CDR3 is TGTGCCAGCAGCCAGACAAGCTCTGGGGACGAGCAGTACTTC.

V is TRBV20-1 and J is TRBJ2-7; TRBD1 might be the D (6 bases). The CDR3 sequence is 15 residues long. V was shortened by 6 bases and J by 1 base, with 19 bases between the two germline ends. CDR1 is DFQATT and CDR2 is SNEGSKA in the germline V gene (reference sequence). CDR3 sequence (DNA): TGCAGTGCCGCGGACGGGCAGGGGTCATCCTACGAGCAGTACTTC. Its protein is CSAADGQGSSYEQYF.

The CDR3 DNA follows: TGTGCCAGCAGCCTCCTGGGGGAGGTCGGCAATGAGCAGTTCTTC. Translation: CASSLLGEVGNEQFF. This chain links TRBV27 with TRBJ2-1; D is possibly TRBD2 (6 bases). Germline CDR1 is MNHEY and CDR2 is SMNVEV (reference sequence). V was shortened by 6 bases and J by 6 bases, with 18 bases between the two germline ends. The CDR3 has 15 amino acids.

This clonotype has more than one count but fewer than ten. The genes are TRBV12-3 or TRBV12-4 and TRBJ1-3, with D hard to call. The ends were cut back, 5 bases at V and 2 bases at J, with 16 bases in the middle. The CDR3 runs 16 residues. The CDR3 spells CASSNDIAWPGNTIYF. In nucleotides, the CDR3 is TGTGCCAGCAGTAACGACATCGCTTGGCCTGGAAACACCATATATTTT.